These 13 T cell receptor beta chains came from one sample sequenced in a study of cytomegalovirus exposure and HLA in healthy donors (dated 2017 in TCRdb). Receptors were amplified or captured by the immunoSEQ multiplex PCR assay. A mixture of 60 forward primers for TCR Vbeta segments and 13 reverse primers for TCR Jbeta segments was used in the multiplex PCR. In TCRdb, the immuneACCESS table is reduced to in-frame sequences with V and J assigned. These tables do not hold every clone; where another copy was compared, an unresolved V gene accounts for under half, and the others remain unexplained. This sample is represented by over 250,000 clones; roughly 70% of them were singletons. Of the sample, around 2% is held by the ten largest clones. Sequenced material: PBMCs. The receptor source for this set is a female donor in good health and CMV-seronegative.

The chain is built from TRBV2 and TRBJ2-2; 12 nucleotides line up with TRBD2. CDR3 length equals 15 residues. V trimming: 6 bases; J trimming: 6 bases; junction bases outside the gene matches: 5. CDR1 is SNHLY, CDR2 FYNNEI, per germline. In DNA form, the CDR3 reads TGTGCCAGCAGGGCGGGACTAGCGGGTTCCGGGGAGCTGTTTTTT. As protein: CASRAGLAGSGELFF.

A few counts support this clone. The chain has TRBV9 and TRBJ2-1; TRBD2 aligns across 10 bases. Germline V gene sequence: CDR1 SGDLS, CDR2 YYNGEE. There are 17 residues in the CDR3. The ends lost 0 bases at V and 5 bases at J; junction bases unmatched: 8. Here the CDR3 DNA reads TGTGCCAGCAGCGTAGCAAGGGGGACTAGCGTCGACAATGAGCAGTTCTTC. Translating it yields CASSVARGTSVDNEQFF.

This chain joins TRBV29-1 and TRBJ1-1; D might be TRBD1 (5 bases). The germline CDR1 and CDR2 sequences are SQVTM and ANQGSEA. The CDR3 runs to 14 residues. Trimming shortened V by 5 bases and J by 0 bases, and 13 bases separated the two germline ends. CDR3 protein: CSVYGGTVNTEAFF. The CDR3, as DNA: TGCAGCGTTTACGGGGGGACCGTGAACACTGAAGCTTTCTTT.

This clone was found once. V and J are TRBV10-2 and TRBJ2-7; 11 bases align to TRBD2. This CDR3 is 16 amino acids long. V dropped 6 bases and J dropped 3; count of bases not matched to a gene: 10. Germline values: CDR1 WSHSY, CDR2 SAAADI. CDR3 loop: CASRESTSGTGYEQYF. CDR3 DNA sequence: TGCGCCAGCAGAGAATCGACTAGCGGGACCGGCTACGAGCAGTACTTC.

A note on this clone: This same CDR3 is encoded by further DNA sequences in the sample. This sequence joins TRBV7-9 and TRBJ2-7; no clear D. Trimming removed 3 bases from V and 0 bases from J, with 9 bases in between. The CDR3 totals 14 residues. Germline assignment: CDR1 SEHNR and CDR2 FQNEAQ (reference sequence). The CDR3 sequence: CASSLGRSSYEQYF. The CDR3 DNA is TGTGCCAGCAGCTTGGGCCGCAGCTCCTACGAGCAGTACTTC.

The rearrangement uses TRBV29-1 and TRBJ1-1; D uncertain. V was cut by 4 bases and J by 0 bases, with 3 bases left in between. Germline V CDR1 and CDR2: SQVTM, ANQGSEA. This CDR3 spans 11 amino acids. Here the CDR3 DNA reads TGCAGCGTTGGCGTGAACACTGAAGCTTTCTTT. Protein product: CSVGVNTEAFF.

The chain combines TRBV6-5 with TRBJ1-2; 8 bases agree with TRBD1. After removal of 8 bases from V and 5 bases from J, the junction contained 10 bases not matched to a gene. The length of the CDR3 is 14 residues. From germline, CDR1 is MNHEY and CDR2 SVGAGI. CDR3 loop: CASGKTGGHYGYTF. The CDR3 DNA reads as TGTGCCAGCGGTAAAACAGGGGGGCATTATGGCTACACCTTC.

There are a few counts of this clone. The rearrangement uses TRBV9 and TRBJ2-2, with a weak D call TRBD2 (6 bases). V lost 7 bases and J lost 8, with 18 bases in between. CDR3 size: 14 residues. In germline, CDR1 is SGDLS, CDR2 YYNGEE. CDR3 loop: CASGPLGGSGELFF. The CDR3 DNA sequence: TGTGCCAGCGGGCCATTGGGGGGTTCGGGGGAGCTGTTTTTT.

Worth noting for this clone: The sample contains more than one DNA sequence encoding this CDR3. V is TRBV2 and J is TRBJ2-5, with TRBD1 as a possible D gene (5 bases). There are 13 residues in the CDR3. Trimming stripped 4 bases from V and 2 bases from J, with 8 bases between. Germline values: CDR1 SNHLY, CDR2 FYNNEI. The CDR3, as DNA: TGTGCCAGCAGTGGAACAGGTCAAGAGACCCAGTACTTC. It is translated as CASSGTGQETQYF.

CDR3 bases: TGCGCCAGCAGCTTAACTAGCGGGAGTAGTGAGCAGTTCTTC. This codes for CASSLTSGSSEQFF. The V and J genes are TRBV5-1 and TRBJ2-1, with TRBD2 matching 11 bases. The germline V gene has CDR1 SGHRS and CDR2 YFSETQ. Trimming took 2 bases from V and 9 from J; bases not matched to a gene: 4. The CDR3 has 14 residues.

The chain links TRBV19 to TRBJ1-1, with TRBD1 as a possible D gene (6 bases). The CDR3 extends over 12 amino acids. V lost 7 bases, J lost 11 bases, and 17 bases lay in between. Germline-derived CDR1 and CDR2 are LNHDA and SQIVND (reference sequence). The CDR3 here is CASTPGHPPAFF. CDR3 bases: TGTGCCAGTACCCCGGGACACCCGCCGGCTTTCTTT.

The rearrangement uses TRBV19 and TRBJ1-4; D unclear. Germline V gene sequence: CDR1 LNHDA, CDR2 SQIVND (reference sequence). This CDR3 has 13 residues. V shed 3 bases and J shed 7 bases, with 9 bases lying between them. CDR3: CASSISTTEKLFF. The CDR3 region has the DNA TGTGCCAGTAGTATTTCGACAACTGAAAAACTGTTTTTT.

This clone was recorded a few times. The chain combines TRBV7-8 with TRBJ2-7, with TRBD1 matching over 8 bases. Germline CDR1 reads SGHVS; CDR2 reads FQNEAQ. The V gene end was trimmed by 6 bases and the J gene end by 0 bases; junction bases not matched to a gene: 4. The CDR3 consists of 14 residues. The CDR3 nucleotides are TGTGCCAGCAGTCGACAGGGGAGCTCCTACGAGCAGTACTTC. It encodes CASSRQGSSYEQYF.